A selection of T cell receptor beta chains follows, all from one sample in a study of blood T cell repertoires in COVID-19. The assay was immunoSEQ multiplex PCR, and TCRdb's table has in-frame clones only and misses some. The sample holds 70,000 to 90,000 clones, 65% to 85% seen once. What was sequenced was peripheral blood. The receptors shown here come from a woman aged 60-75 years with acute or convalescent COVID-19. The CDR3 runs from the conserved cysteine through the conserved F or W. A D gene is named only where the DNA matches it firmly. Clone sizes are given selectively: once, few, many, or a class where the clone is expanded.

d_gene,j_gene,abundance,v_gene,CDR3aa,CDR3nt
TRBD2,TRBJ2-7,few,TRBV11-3,CASSLSGSGYEQYF,TGTGCCAGCAGCTTAAGCGGGAGCGGCTACGAGCAGTACTTC
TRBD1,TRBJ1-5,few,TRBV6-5,CASSSLTGKRNQPQHF,TGTGCCAGCAGTTCCCTGACAGGGAAGCGCAATCAGCCCCAGCATTTT
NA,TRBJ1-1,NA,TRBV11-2,CASSLVVLGKAFF,TGTGCCAGCAGCTTAGTTGTTCTCGGGAAAGCTTTCTTT
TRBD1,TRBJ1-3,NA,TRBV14,CASSQGNRGYSGNTIYF,TGTGCCAGCAGCCAAGGAAACAGGGGCTACTCTGGAAACACCATATATTTT
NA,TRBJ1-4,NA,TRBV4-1,CASSQGNPRGNNEKLFF,TGCGCCAGCAGCCAAGGCAATCCTCGGGGTAATAATGAAAAACTGTTTTTT
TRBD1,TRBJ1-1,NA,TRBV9,CASSLEGAVTEAFF,TGTGCCAGCTCCCTTGAGGGGGCAGTCACTGAAGCTTTCTTT
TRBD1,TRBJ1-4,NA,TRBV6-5,CASRIGTGREKLFF,TGTGCCAGCAGGATCGGGACAGGTAGAGAAAAACTGTTTTTT
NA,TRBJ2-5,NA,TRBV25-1,CASSDLHPGEETQYF,TGTGCCAGCAGTGATTTACATCCAGGGGAAGAGACCCAGTACTTC
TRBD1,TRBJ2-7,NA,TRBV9,CASSAPLRGTGGIYEQYF,TGTGCCAGCAGCGCCCCTTTAAGGGGGACAGGGGGGATATACGAGCAGTACTTC
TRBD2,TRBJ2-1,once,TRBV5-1,CASSLVALAGGRAYNEQFF,TGCGCCAGCAGCTTGGTTGCACTAGCGGGGGGTCGAGCCTACAATGAGCAGTTCTTC
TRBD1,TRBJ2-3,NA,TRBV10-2,CASSVATGSADTQYF,TGCGCCAGCAGTGTTGCGACAGGGAGTGCAGATACGCAGTATTTT
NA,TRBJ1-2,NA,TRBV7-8,CASSLAYRRNRGNYGYTF,TGTGCCAGCAGCTTAGCCTACCGCAGAAATCGGGGAAACTATGGCTACACCTTC
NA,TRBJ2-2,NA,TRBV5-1,CASSLRVNTGELFF,TGCGCCAGCAGCTTGAGAGTGAACACCGGGGAGCTGTTTTTT
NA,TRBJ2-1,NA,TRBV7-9,CASSLLDRDYNEQFF,TGTGCCAGCAGCTTACTAGACAGAGACTACAATGAGCAGTTCTTC
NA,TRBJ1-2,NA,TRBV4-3,CASSQEERHTF,TGCGCCAGCAGCCAAGAAGAGAGGCACACCTTC
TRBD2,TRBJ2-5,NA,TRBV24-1,CATSSLGLASQETQYF,TGTGCCACCAGCAGCCTGGGACTAGCCTCCCAAGAGACCCAGTACTTC
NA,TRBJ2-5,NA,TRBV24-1,CATSDTGSPGETQYF,TGTGCCACCAGTGATACGGGGAGCCCGGGAGAGACCCAGTACTTC
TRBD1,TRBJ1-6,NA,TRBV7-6,CASSKGGAGNSPLHF,TGTGCCAGCAGCAAAGGGGGCGCCGGAAATTCACCCCTCCACTTT
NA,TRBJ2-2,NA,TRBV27,CASSRGRITGELFF,TGTGCCAGCAGTCGAGGGAGAATCACCGGGGAGCTGTTTTTT
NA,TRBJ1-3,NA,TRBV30,CAWEQGGNTIYF,TGTGCCTGGGAGCAGGGCGGAAACACCATATATTTT
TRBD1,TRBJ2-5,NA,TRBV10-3,CAIRGAGGLAETQYF,TGTGCCATCAGGGGGGCAGGGGGTTTAGCTGAGACCCAGTACTTC